This passage covers 17 T cell receptor beta chains from one sample sequenced in a study of blood T cell repertoires in COVID-19 (TCRdb year 2020). Library generation was performed with the immunoSEQ multiplex PCR assay. TCRdb re-hosts the immuneACCESS table, in-frame sequences only. Its copies lack some clones; in the studies checked, an unresolved V gene accounts for under half of them, and the cause for the rest is not known. A total of under 60,000 clones appear in this sample, nearly 90% of them only once. 1.6% of the sample goes to the ten largest clones. Input material: peripheral blood. These receptors originate from a man in his sixties with acute or convalescent COVID-19.

The chain couples TRBV25-1 to TRBJ1-1; D is possibly TRBD1 (6 bases). Trimming removed 4 bases at V and 7 bases at J, with 25 bases between. This CDR3 is 17 amino acids long. Per germline, CDR1 MGHDK and CDR2 SYGVNS. Written as DNA, the CDR3 is TGTGCCAGCAGTGGAGAGCTGCGGGGGGGGGCGATACGTGAAGCTTTCTTT. It encodes CASSGELRGGAIREAFF.

The rearrangement uses TRBV5-4 and TRBJ1-1; TRBD1 might be the D (5 bases). Germline V gene data show CDR1 as SGHNT and CDR2 as YYREEE (reference sequence). With 5 bases removed from V and 4 bases from J, the gap between germline ends came to 15 bases. The CDR3 has 14 residues. For the CDR3, the DNA is TGTGCCAGCAGGCGGTATGGGGGGAGCACTGAAGCTTTCTTT. It specifies CASRRYGGSTEAFF. Using reference TRBV5-4 and TRBJ1-1 for the parts outside the CDR3, the full variable domain is ETGVTQSPTHLIKTRGQQVTLRCSSQSGHNTVSWYQQALGQGPQFIFQYYREEENGRGNFPPRFSGLQFPNYSSELNVNALELDDSALYLCASRRYGGSTEAFFGQGTRLTVV.

The genes are TRBV4-1 and TRBJ2-1; D is possibly TRBD1 (6 bases). Germline loops: CDR1 MGHRA, CDR2 YSYEKL. V lost 3 bases and J 4 bases, leaving 10 bases between the germline ends. The CDR3 loop spans 14 amino acids. The CDR3 protein is CASSHRDKYNEQFF. The CDR3 DNA sequence: TGCGCCAGCAGCCACCGGGACAAGTACAATGAGCAGTTCTTC.

The sample holds one count of this clone. The chain has TRBV19 and TRBJ2-4, with TRBD1 identical over 8 bases. The CDR3 spans 18 residues. Germline trimming cut 3 bases from V and 0 bases from J; bases unmatched to any gene: 10. Germline V gene lookup returns CDR1 LNHDA and CDR2 SQIVND (reference sequence). CDR3 sequence (DNA): TGTGCCAGTAGTATCTGGACAGGGCCCCCTTTAGCCAAAAACATTCAGTACTTC. It translates to CASSIWTGPPLAKNIQYF.

This clone came up a few times. The CDR3 DNA sequence: TGTGCCAGCAGCGCTCTATCAGGGGGCCCTGGAAACACCATATATTTT. This codes for CASSALSGGPGNTIYF. The chain is built from TRBV9 and TRBJ1-3; 8 nucleotides line up with TRBD1. The CDR3 extends over 16 amino acids. V lost 3 bases to trimming and J lost 2 bases; unmatched junction nucleotides: 7. The germline V gene encodes CDR1 SGDLS and CDR2 YYNGEE.

V usage is TRBV19 and J usage is TRBJ1-1; D perhaps matches TRBD1 (6 bases). Germline values: CDR1 LNHDA, CDR2 SQIVND (reference sequence). V was cut by 7 bases and J by 1 base, with 19 bases left in between. There are 16 residues in the CDR3. CDR3 in DNA: TGTGCCAGTACCCGTAGGGGGGGGACGGCGAACACTGAAGCTTTCTTT. The encoded protein is CASTRRGGTANTEAFF.

This rearrangement joins TRBV11-3 to TRBJ2-1, with a tentative D call TRBD2 (5 bases). This CDR3 comprises 14 residues. Looked up from germline, CDR1 is SGHNT and CDR2 is YENEEA. This chain's CDR3 is CARTLQNRGNEQFF. The CDR3 DNA sequence: TGTGCGCGGACCCTCCAGAATCGGGGCAATGAGCAGTTCTTC.

The chain links TRBV9 to TRBJ1-6; 9 positions agree with TRBD1. V dropped 0 bases and J dropped 7; count of bases not matched to a gene: 5. This CDR3 is built from 16 residues. The germline CDR1 and CDR2 sequences are SGDLS and YYNGEE. The CDR3: CASSVGGQGPNSPLHF. CDR3 DNA: TGTGCCAGCAGCGTAGGAGGACAGGGGCCCAATTCACCCCTCCACTTT.

This clone was observed a few times. The gene calls are TRBV24-1 and TRBJ1-2, with a weak D call TRBD1 (5 bases). CDR1 and CDR2 from the germline V gene are KGHDR and SFDVKD. The CDR3 has 14 residues. V was shortened by 3 bases and J by 0 bases, with 7 bases between the two germline ends. The chain's CDR3 is CATSDQGANYGYTF. The DNA of the CDR3 is TGTGCCACCAGTGATCAGGGTGCTAACTATGGCTACACCTTC.

The V gene is TRBV29-1, the J gene TRBJ1-2, with 9 positions matching TRBD1. V lost 5 bases and J lost 8; bases outside the gene matches: 9. Germline V gene data show CDR1 as SQVTM and CDR2 as ANQGSEA. This CDR3 is built from 13 residues. This chain's CDR3 is CSVPGQGRRGYTF. DNA for the CDR3: TGCAGCGTTCCGGGACAGGGACGACGAGGCTACACCTTC.

The chain carries TRBV5-6 and TRBJ2-3, with D hard to call. Germline-derived CDR1 and CDR2 are SGHDT and YYEEEE. The CDR3 length is 13 residues. V shed 3 bases and J shed 10 bases, with 15 bases lying between them. In nucleotides, the CDR3 is TGTGCCAGCAGCTCCCTCGCGGTGTGGGCGCAGTATTTT. This translates into CASSSLAVWAQYF.

This rearrangement joins TRBV5-1 to TRBJ1-4, with a weak D call TRBD1 (5 bases). V lost 4 bases, J lost 0 bases, and 10 bases lay in between. This CDR3 contains 15 residues. Germline-derived CDR1 and CDR2 are SGHRS and YFSETQ. The CDR3 nucleotides read TGCGCCAGCAGCATAGAAGGGGCAACTAATGAAAAACTGTTTTTT. Its translation is CASSIEGATNEKLFF.

The CDR3 protein is CASSPRGNTEAFF. DNA for the CDR3: TGTGCCAGCTCACCAAGGGGGAACACTGAAGCTTTCTTT. The V call is TRBV18, the J call TRBJ1-1; the D gene is possibly TRBD1 (5 bases). In germline, CDR1 is KGHSH, CDR2 LQKENI. This CDR3 spans 13 amino acids. V lost 2 bases and J lost 1, with 5 bases in between.

The V and J genes are TRBV5-1 and TRBJ2-3; the match to TRBD1 covers 7 bases. Germline CDR1 reads SGHRS; CDR2 reads YFSETQ. Trimming at V came to 4 bases and at J to 2 bases, leaving 7 bases not matched to a gene. The length of the CDR3 is 15 residues. Here the CDR3 DNA reads TGCGCCAGCAGCCCGGGACAGACCCACACAGATACGCAGTATTTT. This sequence encodes CASSPGQTHTDTQYF.

The V gene is TRBV28, the J gene TRBJ2-7; maybe TRBD1 (6 bases). This CDR3 is built from 16 residues. Germline values: CDR1 MDHEN, CDR2 SYDVKM. The V and J ends lost 6 bases and 2 bases respectively, with 20 bases between them. The CDR3 nucleotides read TGTGCCAGCAGAACCAAACACAGGGAAGTTCCCTACGAGCAGTACTTC. This gives the protein CASRTKHREVPYEQYF.

This clone was found a few times. The chain couples TRBV19 to TRBJ1-6, with a tentative D call TRBD1 (6 bases). The germline V and J ends were trimmed by 6 bases and 4 bases, with 13 bases remaining between them. This CDR3 contains 15 residues. Germline assignment: CDR1 LNHDA and CDR2 SQIVND (reference sequence). The CDR3 DNA sequence: TGTGCCAGTAGCGCTGCGGACAGTTATAATTCACCCCTCCACTTT. Protein sequence: CASSAADSYNSPLHF. The full variable domain, in which reference TRBV19 and TRBJ1-6 provide the parts outside the CDR3, is DGGITQSPKYLFRKEGQNVTLSCEQNLNHDAMYWYRQDPGQGLRLIYYSQIVNDFQKGDIAEGYSVSREKKESFPLTVTSAQKNPTAFYLCASSAADSYNSPLHFGNGTRLTVT.

The chain recombines TRBV7-9 with TRBJ2-1; TRBD2 aligns across 8 bases. Per the germline V gene, CDR1 is SEHNR and CDR2 is FQNEAQ (reference sequence). CDR3 size: 16 residues. Unmatched junction bases numbered 6, after V lost 5 bases and J lost 0 bases. In nucleotides, the CDR3 is TGTGCCAGCAGCCCTCCCCGGGGGGGCTCCTACAATGAGCAGTTCTTC. Its protein product is CASSPPRGGSYNEQFF.